This T cell receptor beta chain emerged from a study of T cell clonality in common variable immunodeficiency. Control and CVID samples contributed equal amounts of genomic DNA. Profiled with immunoSEQ multiplex PCR; TCRdb holds only in-frame clones, not every one. Altogether approximately 40,000 clones were found in the sample, and no singletons occur. This clone was recorded many times. Antigen specificity is unknown. General study results and limits: Compared with controls, CVID subjects had fewer shared TCRbeta clones. What drives increased CVID clonality needs T cell subpopulation sequencing.

This clonotype was sampled from a person between 18 and 75 years old in good health. Sequenced input: peripheral blood mononuclear cells.

Incomplete CDR3 DNA: TGCGCCAGCGCATCACAGGGGGAGCCCACAGATACG. It yields the protein CASASQGEPTDT. The entire CDR3 is CASASQGEPTDTQYF. The chain combines TRBV5-1 with TRBJ2-3; 8 bases line up with TRBD1. The read ends 3 residues shy of where the CDR3 ends; the end is completed using the germline J gene. Germline CDR1 SGHRS, CDR2 YFSETQ. The CDR3 consists of 15 residues. V lost 7 bases and J lost 2; bases outside the gene matches: 9.